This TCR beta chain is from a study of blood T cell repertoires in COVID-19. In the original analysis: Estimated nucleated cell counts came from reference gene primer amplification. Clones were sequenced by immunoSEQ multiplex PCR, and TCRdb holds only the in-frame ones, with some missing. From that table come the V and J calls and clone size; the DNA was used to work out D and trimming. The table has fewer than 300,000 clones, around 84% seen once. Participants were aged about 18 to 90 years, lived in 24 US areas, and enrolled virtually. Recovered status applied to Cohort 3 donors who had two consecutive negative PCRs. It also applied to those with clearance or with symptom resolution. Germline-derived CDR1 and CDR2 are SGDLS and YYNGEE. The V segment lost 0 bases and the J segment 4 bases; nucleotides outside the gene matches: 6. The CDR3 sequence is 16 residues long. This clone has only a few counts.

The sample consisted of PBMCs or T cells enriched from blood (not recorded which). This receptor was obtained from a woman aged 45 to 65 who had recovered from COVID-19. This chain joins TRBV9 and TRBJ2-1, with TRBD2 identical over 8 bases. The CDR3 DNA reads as TGTGCCAGCAGCGTAGACGGGCGGGGGGTATACAATGAGCAGTTCTTC. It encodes CASSVDGRGVYNEQFF.